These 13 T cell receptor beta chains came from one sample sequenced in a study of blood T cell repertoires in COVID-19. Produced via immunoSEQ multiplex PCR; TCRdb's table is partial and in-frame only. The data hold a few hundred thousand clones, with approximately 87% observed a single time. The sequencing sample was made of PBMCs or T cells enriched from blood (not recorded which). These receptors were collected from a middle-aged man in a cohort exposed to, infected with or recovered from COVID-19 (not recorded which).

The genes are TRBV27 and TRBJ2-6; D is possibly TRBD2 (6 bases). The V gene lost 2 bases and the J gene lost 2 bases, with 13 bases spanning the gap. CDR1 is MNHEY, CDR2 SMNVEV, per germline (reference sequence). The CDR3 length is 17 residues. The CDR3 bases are TGTGCCAGCAGTTTAGGCGGGGTTGGAACTGGGGCCAACGTCCTGACTTTC. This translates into CASSLGGVGTGANVLTF. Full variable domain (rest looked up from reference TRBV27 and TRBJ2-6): EAQVTQNPRYLITVTGKKLTVTCSQNMNHEYMSWYRQDPGLGLRQIYYSMNVEVTDKGDVPEGYKVSRKEKRNFPLILESPSPNQTSLYFCASSLGGVGTGANVLTFGAGSRLTVL.

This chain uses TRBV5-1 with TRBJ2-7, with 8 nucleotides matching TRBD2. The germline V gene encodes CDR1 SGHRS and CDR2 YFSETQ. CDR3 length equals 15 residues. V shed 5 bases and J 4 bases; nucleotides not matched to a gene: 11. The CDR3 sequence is CASRTGGTHDYEQYF. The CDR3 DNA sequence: TGCGCCAGCAGGACGGGGGGGACACATGATTACGAGCAGTACTTC.

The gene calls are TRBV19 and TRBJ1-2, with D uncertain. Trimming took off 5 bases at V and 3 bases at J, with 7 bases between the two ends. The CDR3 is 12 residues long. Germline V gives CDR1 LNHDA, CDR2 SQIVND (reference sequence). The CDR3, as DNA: TGTGCCAGTAGTGCGATCGACTATGGCTACACCTTC. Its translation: CASSAIDYGYTF.

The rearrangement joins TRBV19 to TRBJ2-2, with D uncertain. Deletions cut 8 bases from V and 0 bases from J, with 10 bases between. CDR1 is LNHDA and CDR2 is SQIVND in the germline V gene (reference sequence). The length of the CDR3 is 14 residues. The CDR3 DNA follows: TGTGCCAGTGAATGGGCAACGAACACCGGGGAGCTGTTTTTT. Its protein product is CASEWATNTGELFF. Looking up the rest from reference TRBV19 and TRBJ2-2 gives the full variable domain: DGGITQSPKYLFRKEGQNVTLSCEQNLNHDAMYWYRQDPGQGLRLIYYSQIVNDFQKGDIAEGYSVSREKKESFPLTVTSAQKNPTAFYLCASEWATNTGELFFGEGSRLTVL.

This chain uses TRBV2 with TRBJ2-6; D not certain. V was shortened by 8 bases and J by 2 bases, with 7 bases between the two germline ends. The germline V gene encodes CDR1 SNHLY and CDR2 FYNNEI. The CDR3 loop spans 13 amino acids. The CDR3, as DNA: TGTGCCAGCGCGTCTACTGGGGCCAACGTCCTGACTTTC. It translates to CASASTGANVLTF.

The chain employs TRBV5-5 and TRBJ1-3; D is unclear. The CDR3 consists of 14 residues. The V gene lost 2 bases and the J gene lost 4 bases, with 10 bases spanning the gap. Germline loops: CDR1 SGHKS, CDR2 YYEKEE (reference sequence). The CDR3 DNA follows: TGTGCCAGCAGCTTAGAAGGGAGCGGAAACACCATATATTTT. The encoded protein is CASSLEGSGNTIYF.

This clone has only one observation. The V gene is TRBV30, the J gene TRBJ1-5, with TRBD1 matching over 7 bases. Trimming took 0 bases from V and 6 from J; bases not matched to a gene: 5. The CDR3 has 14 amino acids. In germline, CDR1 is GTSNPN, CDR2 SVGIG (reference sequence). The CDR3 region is CAWSVRSGGQPQHF. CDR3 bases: TGTGCCTGGAGTGTAAGGTCAGGGGGTCAGCCCCAGCATTTT.

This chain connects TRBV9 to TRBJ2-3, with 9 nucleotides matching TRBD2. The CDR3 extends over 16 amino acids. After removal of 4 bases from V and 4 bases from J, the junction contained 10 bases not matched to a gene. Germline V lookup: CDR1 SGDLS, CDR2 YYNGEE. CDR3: CASSPSMGGRADTQYF. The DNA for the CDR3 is TGTGCCAGCAGCCCCTCGATGGGCGGGAGGGCAGATACGCAGTATTTT.

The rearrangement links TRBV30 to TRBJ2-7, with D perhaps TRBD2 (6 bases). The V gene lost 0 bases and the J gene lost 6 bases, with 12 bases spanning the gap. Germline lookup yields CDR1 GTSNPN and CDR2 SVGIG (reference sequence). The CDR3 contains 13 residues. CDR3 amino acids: CAWSVQRAIEQYF. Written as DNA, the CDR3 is TGTGCCTGGAGTGTCCAGCGGGCGATCGAGCAGTACTTC.

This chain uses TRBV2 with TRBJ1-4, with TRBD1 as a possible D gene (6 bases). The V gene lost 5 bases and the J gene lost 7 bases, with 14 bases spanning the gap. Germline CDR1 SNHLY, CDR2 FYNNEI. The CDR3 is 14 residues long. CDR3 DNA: TGTGCCAGCAGTCCCCAGGGGAGGGGTGAAAAACTGTTTTTT. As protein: CASSPQGRGEKLFF.

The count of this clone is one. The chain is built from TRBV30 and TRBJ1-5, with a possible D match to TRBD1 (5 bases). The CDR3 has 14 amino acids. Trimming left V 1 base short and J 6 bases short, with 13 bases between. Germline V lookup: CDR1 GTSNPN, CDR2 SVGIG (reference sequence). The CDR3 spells CAWSGSGSIQPQHF. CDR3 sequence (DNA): TGTGCCTGGAGTGGGTCAGGGTCCATTCAGCCCCAGCATTTT.

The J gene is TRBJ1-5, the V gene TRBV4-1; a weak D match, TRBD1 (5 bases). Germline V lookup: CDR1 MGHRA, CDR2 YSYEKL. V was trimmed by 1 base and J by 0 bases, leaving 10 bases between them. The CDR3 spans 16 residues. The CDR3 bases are TGCGCCAGCAGCCAAGGCAGGGACTATAGCAATCAGCCCCAGCATTTT. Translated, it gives CASSQGRDYSNQPQHF.

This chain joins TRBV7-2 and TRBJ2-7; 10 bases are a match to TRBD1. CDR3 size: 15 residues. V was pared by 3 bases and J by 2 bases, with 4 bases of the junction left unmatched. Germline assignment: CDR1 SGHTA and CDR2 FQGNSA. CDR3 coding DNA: TGTGCCAGCAGCTTGGACAGGGGGTTCCCCTACGAGCAGTACTTC. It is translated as CASSLDRGFPYEQYF.